This TCR beta chain was captured by sequencing in a study of cytomegalovirus exposure and HLA in healthy donors. General study findings and limits: A later analysis revealed that TCR association rates differed between HLA loci, peaking at DRB1 and bottoming out at HLA-C.

A word on this clone: Its antigen is currently unknown.

This CDR3 is built from 15 residues. CDR1 is ENHRY, CDR2 SYGVKD, per germline. V lost 6 bases and J lost 4; bases outside the gene matches: 9. A multiplex PCR was run with 60 Vbeta primers and 13 Jbeta primers. TCRdb's copy holds only in-frame clones and misses some; the assay was immunoSEQ multiplex PCR. The sample lists roughly 250,000 clones, roughly two thirds occurring once. Sample: PBMCs. This TCR derives from a female donor in good health and CMV-seronegative. The V call is TRBV10-3, the J call TRBJ1-2; TRBD1 matches 9 bases. The chain's CDR3 is CAIRLGTGYRYGYTF. The CDR3 DNA sequence: TGTGCCATCAGGCTCGGGACAGGGTACCGCTATGGCTACACCTTC.